The 2 T cell receptor beta chains reported below all come from one sample, sequenced in a study of OX40 agonist ivuxolimab in advanced cancers. Only in-frame clones appear in the TCRdb table, and some are missing; sequencing was by immunoSEQ multiplex PCR. The data hold tens of thousands of clones, with around 80% observed a single time. The specimen comprised CD4+ or CD8+ T cells sorted from blood, sampled in a trial of the OX40 agonist ivuxolimab. The receptor source for this set is an adult with an advanced solid tumor such as melanoma, head and neck, liver or kidney cancer.

The chain uses TRBV7-2 and TRBJ2-3; perhaps D is TRBD1 or TRBD2 (5 bases each). The CDR3 has 15 residues. V gave up 5 bases and J gave up 4 bases, with 16 bases separating them. The germline CDR1 and CDR2 sequences are SGHTA and FQGNSA. The CDR3, as DNA: TGTGCCAGCAGCCTTCGGGACCTGGGGGCAGATACGCAGTATTTT. Translating gives CASSLRDLGADTQYF.

The chain carries TRBV29-1 and TRBJ1-2; no definite D call. This CDR3 has 13 amino acids. Germline CDR1 reads SQVTM; CDR2 reads ANQGSEA. The V gene lost 3 bases and the J gene lost 4 bases, with 12 bases spanning the gap. CDR3 sequence reads: CSVDDGKLYGYTF. In DNA, the CDR3 is TGCAGCGTTGACGACGGAAAACTCTATGGCTACACCTTC.